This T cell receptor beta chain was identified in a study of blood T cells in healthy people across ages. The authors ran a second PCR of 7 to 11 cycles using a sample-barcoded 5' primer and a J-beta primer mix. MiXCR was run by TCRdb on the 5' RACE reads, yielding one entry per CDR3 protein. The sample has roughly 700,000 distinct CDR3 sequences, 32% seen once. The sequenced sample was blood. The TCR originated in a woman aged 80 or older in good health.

The CDR3 coding sequence is TGTGCCAGCAGTCACACAGTGAACACTGAAGCTTTCTTT. Its protein is CASSHTVNTEAFF. The V gene is TRBV6-2 or TRBV6-3, the J gene TRBJ1-1; no reliable D call. V was cut by 5 bases and J by 0 bases, with 7 bases left in between. The CDR3 is made up of 13 amino acids. Germline V gene data show CDR1 as MNHEY and CDR2 as SVGEGT.